The 10 T cell receptor beta chains below all came from one sample that was sequenced in a study of Tregs in tolerant kidney transplant recipients. Method: immunoSEQ multiplex PCR; TCRdb's copy keeps in-frame clones and lacks some. This table has about 240,000 clones, around 82% appearing once. The sample comprised CD4+ T cells from blood. These receptors came from a human donor in good health.

The chain links TRBV5-1 to TRBJ2-5, with 7 bases lining up with TRBD2. The J call may be wrong; the DNA end is better matched by TRBJ2-7. Germline loops: CDR1 SGHRS, CDR2 YFSETQ. The CDR3 length is 16 residues. The CDR3 spells CASFRGGLAEPYEQYF. Here the CDR3 DNA reads TGCGCCAGCTTTAGGGGTGGGCTAGCGGAACCGTACGAGCAGTACTTC.

There are a few counts of this clone. This chain joins TRBV6-1 and TRBJ1-2; perhaps TRBD1 as D (5 bases). CDR1 MNHNS and CDR2 SASEGT come from the germline V gene. The CDR3 has 16 residues. With 2 bases removed from V and 3 bases from J, the gap between germline ends came to 16 bases. The CDR3 bases are TGTGCCAGCAGTGAAAGGGGAGAGGCAGGGTACTATGGCTACACCTTC. Its protein product is CASSERGEAGYYGYTF.

The gene calls are TRBV29-1 and TRBJ2-1; D possibly corresponds to TRBD1 (5 bases). V was cut by 7 bases and J by 0 bases, with 13 bases left in between. Germline CDR1 and CDR2: SQVTM and ANQGSEA. This CDR3 comprises 14 residues. The CDR3 sequence: CSGQGTYSYNEQFF. In DNA, the CDR3 is TGCAGCGGCCAGGGTACCTACTCCTACAATGAGCAGTTCTTC.

V gene TRBV19 combines with J gene TRBJ1-2; D is perhaps TRBD1 (6 bases). The length of the CDR3 is 14 residues. V gave up 8 bases and J gave up 0 bases, with 13 bases separating them. The V gene's germline CDR1 is LNHDA and CDR2 SQIVND (reference sequence). This CDR3 reads CASAEQGANYGYTF. The CDR3 DNA sequence: TGTGCCAGTGCCGAACAGGGCGCTAACTATGGCTACACCTTC.

CDR3 nucleotides: TGCGCCAGCAGCCAAGGGAGAGGGGCCGTTAGCAATCAGCCCCAGCATTTT. Translation gives CASSQGRGAVSNQPQHF. The gene calls are TRBV4-1 and TRBJ1-5; tentatively, D is TRBD1 (5 bases). Trimming left V 1 base short and J 0 bases short, with 13 bases between. The CDR3 has 17 residues. Germline CDR1 MGHRA, CDR2 YSYEKL.

The chain uses TRBV4-2 and TRBJ2-7, with 7 bases fitting TRBD1. V shed 4 bases, J shed 2 bases, and the junction held 11 bases outside the gene matches. The CDR3 consists of 16 residues. Germline loops: CDR1 LGHNA, CDR2 YNFKEQ. The CDR3 region is CASSPPGQALPYEQYF. The CDR3 DNA is TGTGCCAGCAGCCCCCCAGGACAGGCCTTACCCTACGAGCAGTACTTC.

The chain is built from TRBV6-5 and TRBJ2-1; possible D gene TRBD2, 6 bases. This CDR3 is built from 13 residues. V lost 0 bases to trimming and J lost 9 bases, with 9 bases between them. The germline V gene has CDR1 MNHEY and CDR2 SVGAGI. In nucleotides, the CDR3 is TGTGCCAGCAGTTACTCGATGGGAGGTGAGCAGTTCTTC. Translation: CASSYSMGGEQFF.

In its sample, this clone was seen a few times. This chain joins TRBV7-8 and TRBJ1-5, with D possibly being TRBD1 (5 bases). Germline values: CDR1 SGHVS, CDR2 FQNEAQ. V shed 5 bases and J shed 0 bases, with 11 bases lying between them. The CDR3 covers 15 residues. CDR3 sequence (DNA): TGTGCCAGCAGCCCGGGGCCTTATAGCAATCAGCCCCAGCATTTT. Residues: CASSPGPYSNQPQHF.

The chain links TRBV13 to TRBJ1-3, with no clear D. Germline V gene lookup returns CDR1 PRHDT and CDR2 FYEKMQ (reference sequence). The CDR3 loop spans 15 amino acids. V was shortened by 4 bases and J by 0 bases, with 10 bases between the two germline ends. This CDR3 reads CASSSLGISGNTIYF. For the CDR3, the DNA is TGTGCCAGCAGCTCTCTTGGGATCTCTGGAAACACCATATATTTT.

The chain uses TRBV5-1 and TRBJ1-4; possibly TRBD1 for D (6 bases). Germline loops: CDR1 SGHRS, CDR2 YFSETQ. Trimming removed 3 bases at V and 6 bases at J, with 12 bases between. The CDR3 runs 14 residues. The DNA of the CDR3 is TGCGCCAGCAGCTCCCGGGACATGTATGAAAAACTGTTTTTT. This gives the protein CASSSRDMYEKLFF.